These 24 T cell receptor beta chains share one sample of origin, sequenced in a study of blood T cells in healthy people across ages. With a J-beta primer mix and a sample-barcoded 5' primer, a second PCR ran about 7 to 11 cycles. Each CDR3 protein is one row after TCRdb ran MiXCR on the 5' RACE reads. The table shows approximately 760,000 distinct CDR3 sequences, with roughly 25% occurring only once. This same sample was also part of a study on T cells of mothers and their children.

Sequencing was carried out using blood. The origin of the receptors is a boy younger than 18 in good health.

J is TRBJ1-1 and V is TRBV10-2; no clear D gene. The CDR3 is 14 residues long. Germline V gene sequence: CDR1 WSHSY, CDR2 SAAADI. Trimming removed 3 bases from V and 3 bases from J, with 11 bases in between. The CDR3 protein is CASSEEGWYTEAFF. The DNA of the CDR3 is TGCGCCAGCAGTGAAGAGGGCTGGTACACTGAAGCTTTCTTT.

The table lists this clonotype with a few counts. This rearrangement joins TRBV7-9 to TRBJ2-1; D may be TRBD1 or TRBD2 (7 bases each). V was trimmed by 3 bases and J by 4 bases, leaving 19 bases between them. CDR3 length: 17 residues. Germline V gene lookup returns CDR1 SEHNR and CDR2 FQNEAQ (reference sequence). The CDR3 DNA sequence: TGTGCCAGCAGCTTTAACCTCAGGGGGGGACAATACAATGAGCAGTTCTTC. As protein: CASSFNLRGGQYNEQFF. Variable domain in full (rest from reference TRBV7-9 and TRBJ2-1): DTGVSQNPRHKITKRGQNVTFRCDPISEHNRLYWYRQTLGQGPEFLTYFQNEAQLEKSRLLSDRFSAERPKGSFSTLEIQRTEQGDSAMYLCASSFNLRGGQYNEQFFGPGTRLTVL.

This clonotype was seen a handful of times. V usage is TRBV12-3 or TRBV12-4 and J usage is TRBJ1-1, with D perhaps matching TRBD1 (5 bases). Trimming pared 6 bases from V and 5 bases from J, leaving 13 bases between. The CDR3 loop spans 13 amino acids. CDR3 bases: TGTGCCAGCAGCCAGGGAAGGTGGACTGAAGCTTTCTTT. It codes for CASSQGRWTEAFF.

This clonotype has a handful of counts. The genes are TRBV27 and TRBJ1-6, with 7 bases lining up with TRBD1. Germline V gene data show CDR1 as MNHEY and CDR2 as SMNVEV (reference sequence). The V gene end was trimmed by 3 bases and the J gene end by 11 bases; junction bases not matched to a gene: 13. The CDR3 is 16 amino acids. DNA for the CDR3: TGTGCCAGCAGTTTCCGGACAGGAGGGCGGGAGACACCCCTCCACTTT. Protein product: CASSFRTGGRETPLHF.

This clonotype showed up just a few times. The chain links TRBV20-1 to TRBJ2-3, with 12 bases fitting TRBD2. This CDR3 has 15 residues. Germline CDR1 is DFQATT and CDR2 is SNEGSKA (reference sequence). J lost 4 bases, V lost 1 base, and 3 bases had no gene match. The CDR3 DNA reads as TGCAGTGCTAGAGCTAGCGGGAGGGCCGCAGATACGCAGTATTTT. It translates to CSARASGRAADTQYF.

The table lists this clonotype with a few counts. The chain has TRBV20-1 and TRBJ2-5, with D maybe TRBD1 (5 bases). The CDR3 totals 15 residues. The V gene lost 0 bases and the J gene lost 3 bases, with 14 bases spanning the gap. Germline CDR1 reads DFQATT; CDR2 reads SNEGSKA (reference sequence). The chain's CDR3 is CSARDFGRVEETQYF. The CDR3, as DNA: TGCAGTGCTAGAGATTTCGGCAGGGTGGAAGAGACCCAGTACTTC.

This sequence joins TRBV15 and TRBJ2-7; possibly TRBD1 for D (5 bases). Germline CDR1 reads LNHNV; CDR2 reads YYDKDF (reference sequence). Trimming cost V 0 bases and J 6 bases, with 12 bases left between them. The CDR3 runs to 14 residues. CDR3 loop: CATSRDRQGVEQYF. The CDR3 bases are TGTGCCACCAGCAGAGATCGGCAGGGTGTCGAGCAGTACTTC.

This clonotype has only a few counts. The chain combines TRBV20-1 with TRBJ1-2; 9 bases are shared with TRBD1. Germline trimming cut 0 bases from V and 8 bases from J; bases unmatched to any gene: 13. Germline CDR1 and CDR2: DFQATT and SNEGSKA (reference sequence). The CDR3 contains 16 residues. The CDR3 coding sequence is TGCAGTGCTAGAGATAATGGACAGGGGACCTTGGGAGGCTACACCTTC. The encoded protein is CSARDNGQGTLGGYTF.

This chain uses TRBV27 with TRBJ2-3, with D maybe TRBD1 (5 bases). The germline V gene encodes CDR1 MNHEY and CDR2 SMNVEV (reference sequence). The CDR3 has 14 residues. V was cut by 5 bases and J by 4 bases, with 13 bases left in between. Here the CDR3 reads CASSPQGQADTQYF. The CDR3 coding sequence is TGTGCCAGCAGTCCCCAGGGTCAGGCAGATACGCAGTATTTT.

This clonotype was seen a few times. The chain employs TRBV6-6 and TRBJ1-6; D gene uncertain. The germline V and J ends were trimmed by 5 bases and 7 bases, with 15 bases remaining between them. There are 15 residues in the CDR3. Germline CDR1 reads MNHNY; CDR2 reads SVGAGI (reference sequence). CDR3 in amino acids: CASSPWREANSPLHF. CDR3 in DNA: TGTGCCAGCAGTCCCTGGAGGGAGGCGAATTCACCCCTCCACTTT.

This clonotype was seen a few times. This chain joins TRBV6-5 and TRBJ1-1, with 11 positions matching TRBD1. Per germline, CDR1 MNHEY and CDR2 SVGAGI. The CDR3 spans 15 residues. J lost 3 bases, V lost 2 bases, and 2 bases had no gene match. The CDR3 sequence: CASSYGTGGDTEAFF. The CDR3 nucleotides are TGTGCCAGCAGTTACGGGACAGGGGGAGACACTGAAGCTTTCTTT.

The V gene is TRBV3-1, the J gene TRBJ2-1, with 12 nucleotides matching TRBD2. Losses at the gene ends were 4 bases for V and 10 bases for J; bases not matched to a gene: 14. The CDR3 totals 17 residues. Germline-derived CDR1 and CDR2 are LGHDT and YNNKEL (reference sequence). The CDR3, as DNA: TGTGCCAGCAGCCCCTGGATGGCTAGCGGGGGGGCGGGGGAGCAGTTCTTC. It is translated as CASSPWMASGGAGEQFF.

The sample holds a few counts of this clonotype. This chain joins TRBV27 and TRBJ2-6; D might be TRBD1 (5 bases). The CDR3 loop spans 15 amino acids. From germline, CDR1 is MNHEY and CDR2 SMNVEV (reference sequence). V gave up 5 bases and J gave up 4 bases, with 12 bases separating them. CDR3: CASSRAGNGANVLTF. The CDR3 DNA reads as TGTGCCAGCAGTCGGGCAGGGAACGGGGCCAACGTCCTGACTTTC.

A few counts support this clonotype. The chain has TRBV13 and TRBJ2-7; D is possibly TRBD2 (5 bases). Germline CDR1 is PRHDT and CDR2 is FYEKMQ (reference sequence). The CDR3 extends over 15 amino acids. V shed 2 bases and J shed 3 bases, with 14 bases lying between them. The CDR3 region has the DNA TGTGCCAGCAGCTTATCCGGCGGGCTCGACTACGAGCAGTACTTC. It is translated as CASSLSGGLDYEQYF.

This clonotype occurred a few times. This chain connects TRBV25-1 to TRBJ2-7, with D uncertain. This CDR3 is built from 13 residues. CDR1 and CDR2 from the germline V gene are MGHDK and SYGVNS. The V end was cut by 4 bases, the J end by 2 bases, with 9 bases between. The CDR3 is CASSAENTYEQYF. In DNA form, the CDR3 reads TGTGCCAGCAGTGCGGAGAACACCTACGAGCAGTACTTC.

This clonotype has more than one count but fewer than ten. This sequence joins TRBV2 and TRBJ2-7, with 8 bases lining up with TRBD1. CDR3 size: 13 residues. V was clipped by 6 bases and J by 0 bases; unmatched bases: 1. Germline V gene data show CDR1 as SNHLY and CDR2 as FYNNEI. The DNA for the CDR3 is TGTGCCAGCAGGGACAGGGCCTCCTACGAGCAGTACTTC. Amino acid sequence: CASRDRASYEQYF.

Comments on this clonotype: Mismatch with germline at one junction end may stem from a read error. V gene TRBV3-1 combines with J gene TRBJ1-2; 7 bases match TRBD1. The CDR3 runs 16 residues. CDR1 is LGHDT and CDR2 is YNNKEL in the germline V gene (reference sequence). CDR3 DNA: TGTGCCAGCAGCCAAGCCCCACCGGGACAGCACTATAGCTACACCTTC. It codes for CASSQAPPGQHYSYTF.

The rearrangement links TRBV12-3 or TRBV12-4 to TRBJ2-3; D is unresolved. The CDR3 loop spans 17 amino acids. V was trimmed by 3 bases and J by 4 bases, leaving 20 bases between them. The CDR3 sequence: CASSFLVTTGMADTQYF. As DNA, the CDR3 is TGTGCCAGCAGTTTCCTGGTCACTACTGGAATGGCAGATACGCAGTATTTT.

The CDR3 nucleotides read TGTGCCAGCTCCCCACGGTTTAATTCACCCCTCCACTTT. Residues: CASSPRFNSPLHF. The chain is built from TRBV12-3 or TRBV12-4 and TRBJ1-6; no clear D gene. The CDR3 totals 13 residues. V shed 8 bases and J shed 6 bases, with 11 bases lying between them.

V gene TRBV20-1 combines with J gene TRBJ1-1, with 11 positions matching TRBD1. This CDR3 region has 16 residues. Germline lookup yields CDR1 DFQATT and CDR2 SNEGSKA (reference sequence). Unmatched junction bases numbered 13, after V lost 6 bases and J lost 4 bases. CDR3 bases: TGCAGTGCGAACCGGGACAGGGGGACTGTCCCCACTGAAGCTTTCTTT. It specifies CSANRDRGTVPTEAFF.

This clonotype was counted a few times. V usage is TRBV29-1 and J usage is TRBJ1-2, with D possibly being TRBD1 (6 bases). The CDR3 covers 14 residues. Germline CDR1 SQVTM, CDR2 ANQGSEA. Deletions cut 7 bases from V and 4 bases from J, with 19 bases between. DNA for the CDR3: TGCAGCGCCAACGAGGGGGTAGGGATCTATGGCTACACCTTC. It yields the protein CSANEGVGIYGYTF.

The CDR3 DNA reads TGTGCCAGCAGTGAAGTGGGACTCCGCTACGAGCAGTACTTC. It translates to CASSEVGLRYEQYF. The gene calls are TRBV25-1 and TRBJ2-5; weak D call: TRBD2 (6 bases). The DNA end favors TRBJ2-7, so the J call may be wrong. The CDR3 extends over 14 amino acids. Germline V gives CDR1 MGHDK, CDR2 SYGVNS.

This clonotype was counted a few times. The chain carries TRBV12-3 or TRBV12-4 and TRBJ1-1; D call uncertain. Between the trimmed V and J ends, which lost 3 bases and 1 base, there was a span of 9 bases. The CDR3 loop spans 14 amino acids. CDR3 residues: CASSFPQSNTEAFF. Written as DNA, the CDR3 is TGTGCCAGCAGTTTCCCCCAGTCGAACACTGAAGCTTTCTTT.

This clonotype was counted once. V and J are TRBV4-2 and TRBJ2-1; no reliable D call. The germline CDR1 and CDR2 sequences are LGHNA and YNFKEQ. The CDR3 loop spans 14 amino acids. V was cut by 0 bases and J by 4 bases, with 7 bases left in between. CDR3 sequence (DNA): TGTGCCAGCAGCCAAGAAAGGGCTTACAATGAGCAGTTCTTC. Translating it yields CASSQERAYNEQFF.